This T cell receptor (beta chain) was sequenced during a study of blood T cells in healthy people across ages. The study's findings and limits: One million T cells yielded diversity estimates that were considered underestimates.

The length of the CDR3 is 15 residues. Trimming stripped 6 bases from V and 7 bases from J, with 21 bases between. This clonotype was seen a few times. Its antigen is undetermined. Through a sample-barcoded 5' primer and a J-beta primer mix, a second PCR was run for roughly 7 to 11 cycles. MiXCR was run by TCRdb on the 5' RACE reads, yielding one entry per CDR3 protein. This table has roughly 800,000 distinct CDR3 sequences, 20% to 25% appearing once. These data were also filed under a second study, of T cells of mothers and their children. As that report states: Per child, approximately 2.9 million TCR beta CDR3 reads were obtained, against over 9 million per mother. Whether pairs are related or unrelated, thymic selection shapes their TCR recombination output in much the same way.

V gene TRBV12-3 or TRBV12-4 combines with J gene TRBJ1-2; tentative D call: TRBD1 (6 bases). Sequencing used blood. This TCR derives from a boy younger than 18 in good health. The CDR3 is CASSPADSGGAGYTF. The CDR3 DNA is TGTGCCAGCAGCCCTGCGGACAGCGGAGGGGCTGGCTACACCTTC.